This T cell receptor (beta chain) was retrieved from a study of blood T cell repertoires in COVID-19. Study information: Samples taken during acute and convalescent COVID-19 were collected in the United States, Italy and Spain. In each case, the material was cDNA or gDNA derived from T cells, B-cell-depleted T cells, or PBMCs.

Seattle patients were enrolled during active infection and followed longitudinally. Trimming took 11 bases from V and 3 from J, leaving 17 bases between them. The CDR3 consists of 14 residues. CDR1 LNHDA and CDR2 SQIVND come from the germline V gene (reference sequence). In the authors' workflow: Reference gene primer amplification gave nucleated cell count estimates. Sequencing was performed with immunoSEQ multiplex PCR; in TCRdb, only in-frame clones are kept and a portion is missing. V and J calls and clone size are given by that table; D and trimming were obtained from the DNA. Of 95,000 to 150,000 clones in the sample, nearly 90% are singletons; the top ten hold 3.5% to 4%.

The sample consisted of peripheral blood. This chain links TRBV19 with TRBJ1-3; D unclear. This sequence originates from a woman in her sixties with COVID-19, enrolled during active disease. The CDR3 protein is CASSPPEGGNTIYF. In DNA, the CDR3 is TGTGCCTCTAGCCCCCCCGAAGGTGGAAACACCATATATTTT.